Listed here are 16 T cell receptor beta chains from one sample, sequenced in a study of blood T cells in healthy people across ages. Sample-barcoded 5' priming and a J-beta primer mix drove a second PCR of roughly 6 to 12 cycles. In TCRdb, the 5' RACE reads were re-called with MiXCR into one record per CDR3 protein. The sample includes some 900,000 distinct CDR3 sequences, 29% of them seen just once. The sample comprised blood. All receptors come from an elderly woman in good health.

This clonotype occurred many times. The chain links TRBV7-2 to TRBJ2-3, with a possible D match to TRBD2 (5 bases). This CDR3 region has 13 residues. CDR1 and CDR2 from the germline V gene are SGHTA and FQGNSA. V was shortened by 1 base and J by 7 bases, with 9 bases between the two germline ends. The CDR3 DNA reads TGTGCCAGCAGCTTAGGGGAGTCCTATACGCAGTATTTT. It specifies CASSLGESYTQYF.

A few counts support this clonotype. This sequence joins TRBV6-2 or TRBV6-3 and TRBJ1-1; D gene unclear. Germline CDR1 reads MNHEY; CDR2 reads SVGEGT. The CDR3 is 14 residues long. V gave up 6 bases and J gave up 8 bases, with 19 bases separating them. The CDR3 bases are TGTGCCAGCAGGAAAACGACGGGGTTCGGGGAAGCTTTCTTT. It yields the protein CASRKTTGFGEAFF.

The gene calls are TRBV11-2 and TRBJ2-5; perhaps TRBD1 as D (6 bases). Germline CDR1 reads SGHAT; CDR2 reads FQNNGV. The CDR3 is made up of 13 amino acids. V shed 1 base and J shed 13 bases, with 16 bases lying between them. This CDR3 reads CASSLASDRRPYF. Written as DNA, the CDR3 is TGTGCCAGCAGCTTAGCCTCAGACAGGCGCCCGTACTTC.

This clonotype was seen at least ten times. Since a much larger clone is just one base distant, this may be a read error. The rearrangement uses TRBV7-2 and TRBJ2-7; D not resolved. Germline CDR1 reads SGHTA; CDR2 reads FQGNSA. V lost 5 bases, J lost 3 bases, and 17 bases lay in between. The CDR3 has 15 residues. In DNA form, the CDR3 reads TGTGCCAGCAGCCCAAGGAGACAACAGCGCTACGAGCAGTACTTC. This translates into CASSPRRQQRYEQYF.

In regard to this clonotype: A much larger clone lies one base from this, so it may be a read error. This chain connects TRBV6-2 or TRBV6-3 to TRBJ2-7; 7 nucleotides agree with TRBD1. The V segment lost 8 bases and the J segment 3 bases; nucleotides outside the gene matches: 10. The CDR3 length is 14 residues. Germline V gene lookup returns CDR1 MNHEY and CDR2 SVGEGT. The CDR3 DNA is TGTGCCAGCCCCTCAGGGGGTGCGGGCTACGAGCAGTACTTC. This translates into CASPSGGAGYEQYF.

Ten or more counts support this clonotype. The rearrangement links TRBV6-2 or TRBV6-3 to TRBJ2-1, with a possible D match to TRBD2 (5 bases). CDR1 and CDR2 (germline): MNHEY, SVGEGT. This CDR3 contains 12 residues. Deletions cut 5 bases from V and 9 bases from J, with 11 bases between. CDR3 coding DNA: TGTGCCAGCAGTCGCCGGGATGGTGAGCAGTTCTTC. Encoded protein: CASSRRDGEQFF.

About this clonotype itself: This may be a read error, as it is one base from a much larger clone. V is TRBV9 and J is TRBJ2-5; possibly TRBD2 for D (6 bases). V was shortened by 7 bases and J by 1 base, with 11 bases between the two germline ends. The CDR3 sequence is 13 residues long. CDR1 is SGDLS, CDR2 YYNGEE, per germline. The CDR3 loop reads CASSSEAQETQYF. The CDR3 nucleotides are TGTGCCAGCTCTAGCGAGGCCCAAGAGACCCAGTACTTC.

V is TRBV3-1 and J is TRBJ2-6; D may be TRBD1 (5 bases). CDR1 LGHDT and CDR2 YNNKEL come from the germline V gene (reference sequence). The V gene lost 3 bases and the J gene lost 0 bases, with 6 bases spanning the gap. The CDR3 has 15 residues. CDR3 sequence reads: CASSQGPSGANVLTF. The CDR3 region has the DNA TGTGCCAGCAGCCAGGGGCCCTCTGGGGCCAACGTCCTGACTTTC. Full variable domain (remainder filled in from reference TRBV3-1 and TRBJ2-6): DTAVSQTPKYLVTQMGNDKSIKCEQNLGHDTMYWYKQDSKKFLKIMFSYNNKELIINETVPNRFSPKSPDKAHLNLHINSLELGDSAVYFCASSQGPSGANVLTFGAGSRLTVL.

The CDR3 sequence is CSAKNSMNTEAFF. CDR3 nucleotide sequence: TGCAGTGCTAAGAACAGTATGAACACTGAAGCTTTCTTT. The chain uses TRBV20-1 and TRBJ1-1; D is ambiguous. The CDR3 totals 13 residues. The V and J ends lost 4 bases and 0 bases respectively, with 9 bases between them. Germline CDR1 reads DFQATT; CDR2 reads SNEGSKA (reference sequence).

This chain joins TRBV7-2 and TRBJ2-2, with D perhaps TRBD2 (5 bases). V shed 2 bases and J shed 6 bases, with 10 bases lying between them. Per the germline V gene, CDR1 is SGHTA and CDR2 is FQGNSA. The CDR3 has 14 amino acids. The CDR3 spells CASSLIGISGELFF. The DNA for the CDR3 is TGTGCCAGCAGCTTAATCGGGATTTCCGGGGAGCTGTTTTTT.

The chain couples TRBV6-1 to TRBJ2-7, with D hard to call. This CDR3 is built from 13 residues. Trimming left V 6 bases short and J 2 bases short, with 11 bases between. Germline V gene data show CDR1 as MNHNS and CDR2 as SASEGT. The DNA of the CDR3 is TGTGCCAGCAGGGTCGGCAGGCCCTACGAGCAGTACTTC. As protein: CASRVGRPYEQYF.

This chain connects TRBV20-1 to TRBJ1-5; TRBD1 aligns across 7 bases. CDR1 is DFQATT and CDR2 is SNEGSKA in the germline V gene (reference sequence). The V gene end was trimmed by 0 bases and the J gene end by 0 bases; junction bases not matched to a gene: 8. The CDR3 length is 17 residues. CDR3 bases: TGCAGTGCTAGAGACGACAGGGCCCACTATAGCAATCAGCCCCAGCATTTT. This sequence encodes CSARDDRAHYSNQPQHF.

The chain links TRBV7-8 to TRBJ2-3; the D gene is possibly TRBD2 (5 bases). Germline CDR1 SGHVS, CDR2 FQNEAQ. This CDR3 is built from 15 residues. For the CDR3, the DNA is TGTACCAACAGCTTAGCGCTCGTGGGCACAGATACGCAGTATTTT. Its protein product is CTNSLALVGTDTQYF.

The chain has TRBV7-2 and TRBJ2-2; D uncertain. CDR3 size: 15 residues. Germline loops: CDR1 SGHTA, CDR2 FQGNSA. Trimming pared 1 base from V and 5 bases from J, leaving 11 bases between. The chain's CDR3 is CASSLVGLVTGELFF. DNA of the CDR3: TGTGCCAGCAGCTTAGTAGGGTTGGTAACCGGGGAGCTGTTTTTT. Filled out from reference TRBV7-2 and TRBJ2-2, the complete variable domain reads GAGVSQSPSNKVTEKGKDVELRCDPISGHTALYWYRQSLGQGLEFLIYFQGNSAPDKSGLPSDRFSAERTGGSVSTLTIQRTQQEDSAVYLCASSLVGLVTGELFFGEGSRLTVL.

Concerning this clonotype: This could be a read error, since a much larger clone is one nucleotide away. The chain is built from TRBV13 and TRBJ2-1, with TRBD1 matching over 8 bases. The CDR3 consists of 13 residues. CDR1 is PRHDT, CDR2 FYEKMQ, per germline (reference sequence). Unmatched junction bases numbered 9, after V lost 5 bases and J lost 12 bases. The CDR3 DNA sequence: TGTGCCAGCAGCACAGGACAGGGCCATGGGCAGTTCTTC. Protein: CASSTGQGHGQFF.

This clonotype was seen more than once but under ten times. The genes are TRBV3-1 and TRBJ1-4, with 11 bases that match TRBD1. The CDR3 is made up of 17 amino acids. Trimming removed 4 bases from V and 0 bases from J; junction bases left unmatched: 4. Germline CDR1 and CDR2: LGHDT and YNNKEL (reference sequence). CDR3 nucleotides: TGTGCCAGCAGCCCCTCGGGACAGGGGGCAACTAATGAAAAACTGTTTTTT. Translated, it gives CASSPSGQGATNEKLFF.